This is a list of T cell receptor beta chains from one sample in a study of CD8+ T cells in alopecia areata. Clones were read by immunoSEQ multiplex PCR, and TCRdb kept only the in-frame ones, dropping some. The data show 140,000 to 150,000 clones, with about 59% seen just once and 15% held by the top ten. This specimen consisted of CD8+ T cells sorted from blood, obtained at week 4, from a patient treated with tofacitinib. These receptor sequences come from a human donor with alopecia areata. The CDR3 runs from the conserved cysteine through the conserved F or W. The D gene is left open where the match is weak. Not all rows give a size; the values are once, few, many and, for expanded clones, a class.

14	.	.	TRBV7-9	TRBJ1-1	CASSLAGTDTEAFF	TGTGCCAGCAGCTTAGCGGGGACGGACACTGAAGCTTTCTTT
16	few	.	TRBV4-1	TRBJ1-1	CASSRGQIVMNTEAFF	TGCGCCAGCAGTCGCGGACAAATCGTGATGAACACTGAAGCTTTCTTT
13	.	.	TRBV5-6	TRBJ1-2	CASSLYSNYGYTF	TGTGCCAGCAGCTTATACAGTAACTATGGCTACACCTTC
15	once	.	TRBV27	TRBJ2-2	CASSLLTGRTGELFF	TGTGCCAGCAGTTTACTGACAGGGAGGACCGGGGAGCTGTTTTTT
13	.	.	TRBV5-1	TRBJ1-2	CASSLEEGPGYTF	TGCGCCAGCAGCTTGGAGGAGGGCCCTGGCTACACCTTC
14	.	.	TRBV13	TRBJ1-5	CASSLGVGNQPQHF	TGTGCCAGCAGCTTAGGAGTGGGCAATCAGCCCCAGCATTTT
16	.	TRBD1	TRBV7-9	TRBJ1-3	CASNTVDRASGNTIYF	TGTGCCAGCAACACCGTGGACAGGGCCTCTGGAAACACCATATATTTT
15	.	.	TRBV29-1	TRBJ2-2	CSVEELDSRTGELFF	TGCAGCGTTGAAGAATTAGACAGCCGCACCGGGGAGCTGTTTTTT
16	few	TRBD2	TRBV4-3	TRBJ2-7	CASSQDAASGGYEQYF	TGCGCCAGCAGCCAAGATGCGGCTAGCGGGGGCTACGAGCAGTACTTC
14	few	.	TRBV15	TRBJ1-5	CATSRQLSNQPQHF	TGTGCCACCAGCAGACAGCTTAGCAATCAGCCCCAGCATTTT
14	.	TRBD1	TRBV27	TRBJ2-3	CASSPRDSRDTQYF	TGTGCCAGCAGTCCCCGGGACAGTAGAGATACGCAGTATTTT
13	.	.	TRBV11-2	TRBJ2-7	CASRDGQPYEQYF	TGTGCCAGCAGAGATGGACAGCCCTACGAGCAGTACTTC
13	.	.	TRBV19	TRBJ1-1	CASRQGLNTEAFF	TGTGCCAGTAGGCAGGGTCTGAACACTGAAGCTTTCTTT
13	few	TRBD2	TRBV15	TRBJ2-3	CATMKGRGDTQYF	TGTGCCACCATGAAGGGGAGGGGAGATACGCAGTATTTT
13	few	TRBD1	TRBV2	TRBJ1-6	CASRDRGISPLHF	TGTGCCAGCCGGGACAGGGGGATTTCACCCCTCCACTTT
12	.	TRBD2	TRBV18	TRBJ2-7	CASSRGEYEQYF	TGTGCCAGCTCCCGGGGGGAGTACGAGCAGTACTTC
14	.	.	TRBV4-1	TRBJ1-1	CASSQAKRNTEAFF	TGCGCCAGCAGCCAAGCAAAGAGAAACACTGAAGCTTTCTTT
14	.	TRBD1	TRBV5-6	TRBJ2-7	CASSLGGQPYEQYF	TGTGCCAGCAGCTTGGGGGGACAGCCTTACGAGCAGTACTTC
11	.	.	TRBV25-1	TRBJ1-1	CASSEYREAFF	TGTGCCAGCAGTGAATACAGGGAAGCTTTCTTT
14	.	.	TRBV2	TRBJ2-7	CASRDGGFSYEQYF	TGTGCCAGCCGGGACGGAGGATTTTCCTACGAGCAGTACTTC
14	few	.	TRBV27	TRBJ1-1	CASSPTVMNTEAFF	TGTGCCAGCAGCCCGACGGTGATGAACACTGAAGCTTTCTTT
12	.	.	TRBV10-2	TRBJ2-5	CASSESWETQYF	TGCGCCAGCAGTGAGAGTTGGGAGACCCAGTACTTC
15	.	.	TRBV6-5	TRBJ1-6	CASRGRALRNSPLHF	TGTGCCAGCAGGGGCAGGGCCCTTCGGAATTCACCCCTCCACTTT
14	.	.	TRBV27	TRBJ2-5	CASSHNSLQETQYF	TGTGCCAGCAGCCATAACAGCTTACAAGAGACCCAGTACTTC
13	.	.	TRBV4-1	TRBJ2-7	CASSQEGTYEQYF	TGCGCCAGCAGCCAAGAGGGGACCTACGAGCAGTACTTC
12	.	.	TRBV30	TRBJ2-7	CACLDSSYEQYF	TGTGCCTGTCTGGACAGCTCCTACGAGCAGTACTTC
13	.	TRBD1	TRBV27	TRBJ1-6	CASTTGGNSPLHF	TGTGCCAGCACAACAGGGGGCAATTCACCCCTCCACTTT
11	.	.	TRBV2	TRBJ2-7	CASSSDGEQYF	TGTGCCAGCAGTTCGGACGGTGAGCAGTACTTC
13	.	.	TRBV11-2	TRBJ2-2	CASSLGHSGELFF	TGTGCCAGCAGCTTGGGACATTCCGGGGAGCTGTTTTTT
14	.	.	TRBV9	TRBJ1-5	CASSPNRDAQPQHF	TGTGCCAGCAGCCCGAACAGGGATGCCCAGCCCCAGCATTTT
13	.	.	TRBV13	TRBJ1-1	CASSLLEGDRAFF	TGTGCCAGCAGCTTGTTGGAGGGGGATAGAGCTTTCTTT
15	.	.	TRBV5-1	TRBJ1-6	CASRSRDFPDSPLHF	TGCGCCAGCAGATCGAGGGACTTTCCGGATTCACCCCTCCACTTT
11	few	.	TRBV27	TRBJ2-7	CASRTGNEQYF	TGTGCCAGCAGGACGGGAAACGAGCAGTACTTC
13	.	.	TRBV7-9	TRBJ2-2	CASTDHNTGELFF	TGTGCCAGCACCGACCATAACACCGGGGAGCTGTTTTTT
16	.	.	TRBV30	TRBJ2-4	CAWVPWEAEDKNIQYF	TGTGCCTGGGTCCCCTGGGAAGCGGAAGACAAAAACATTCAGTACTTC
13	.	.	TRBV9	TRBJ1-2	CASSVDENYGYTF	TGTGCCAGCAGCGTAGACGAAAACTATGGCTACACCTTC
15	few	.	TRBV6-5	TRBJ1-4	CASSSSFMANEKLFF	TGTGCCAGCAGTTCATCATTTATGGCTAATGAAAAACTGTTTTTT
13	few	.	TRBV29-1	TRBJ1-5	CSVEAGDGQPQHF	TGCAGCGTTGAAGCAGGGGATGGTCAGCCCCAGCATTTT
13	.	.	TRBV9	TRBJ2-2	CASSAGVSGELFF	TGTGCCAGCAGCGCCGGGGTATCCGGGGAGCTGTTTTTT
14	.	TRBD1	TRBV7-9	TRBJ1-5	CASSLDRGNQPQHF	TGTGCCAGCAGCTTAGACAGGGGTAATCAGCCCCAGCATTTT
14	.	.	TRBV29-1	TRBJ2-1	CSVEGLRISNEQFF	TGCAGCGTTGAAGGACTAAGAATTAGCAATGAGCAGTTCTTC
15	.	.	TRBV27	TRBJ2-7	CASSLFAGLLSEQYF	TGTGCCAGCAGTTTATTTGCGGGACTCCTCTCGGAGCAGTACTTC
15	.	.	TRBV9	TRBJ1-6	CASSPRTEHNSPLHF	TGTGCCAGCAGCCCCCGGACAGAACACAATTCACCCCTCCACTTT
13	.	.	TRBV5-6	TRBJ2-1	CASSLAGRNEQFF	TGTGCCAGCAGCTTGGCGGGACGAAATGAGCAGTTCTTC
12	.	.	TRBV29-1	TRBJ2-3	CSVGGMTDTQYF	TGCAGCGTTGGGGGGATGACAGATACGCAGTATTTT
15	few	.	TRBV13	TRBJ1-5	CASSLGQGRNQPQHF	TGTGCCAGCAGCTTAGGCCAGGGGCGCAATCAGCCCCAGCATTTT
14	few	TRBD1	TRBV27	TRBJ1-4	CASKATGMEEKLFF	TGTGCCAGCAAAGCGACAGGGATGGAAGAAAAACTGTTTTTT
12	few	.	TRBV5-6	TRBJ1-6	CASSSGNSPLHF	TGTGCCAGCAGCAGCGGGAATTCACCCCTCCACTTT